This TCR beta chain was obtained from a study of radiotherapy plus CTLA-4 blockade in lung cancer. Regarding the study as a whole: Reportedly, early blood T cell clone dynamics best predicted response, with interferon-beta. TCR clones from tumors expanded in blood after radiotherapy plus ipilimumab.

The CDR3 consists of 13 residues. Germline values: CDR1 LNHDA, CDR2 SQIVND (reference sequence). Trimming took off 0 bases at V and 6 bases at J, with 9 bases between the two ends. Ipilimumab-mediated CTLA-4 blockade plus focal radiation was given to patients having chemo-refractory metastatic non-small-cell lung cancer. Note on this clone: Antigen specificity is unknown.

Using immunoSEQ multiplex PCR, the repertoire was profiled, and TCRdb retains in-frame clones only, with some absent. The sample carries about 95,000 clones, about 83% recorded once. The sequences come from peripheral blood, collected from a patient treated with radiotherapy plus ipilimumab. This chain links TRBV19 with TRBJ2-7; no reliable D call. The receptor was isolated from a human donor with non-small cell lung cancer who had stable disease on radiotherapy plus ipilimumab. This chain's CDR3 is CASSIDTESEQYF. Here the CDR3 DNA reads TGTGCCAGTAGTATAGACACCGAATCCGAGCAGTACTTC.